These 29 T cell receptor beta chains were all obtained from the same sample, sequenced in a study of blood T cells in healthy people across ages. Next came a second PCR, run for 7 to 11 cycles, which used a sample-barcoded 5' primer along with a J-beta primer mix. TCRdb called the 5' RACE reads again in MiXCR, with one record for every CDR3 protein. The sample shows around 710,000 distinct CDR3 sequences, 35% to 45% of them seen only once. Specimen: blood. These receptors were obtained from a woman aged 55-70 years in good health.

Note on this clonotype: A much larger clone lies a single base off, so this may be a read error. The CDR3 DNA reads as TGTGCCAGCAGTCCTAGGACAGGGTCCGAGCGGTACTTC. Translated: CASSPRTGSERYF. This chain joins TRBV6-2 or TRBV6-3 and TRBJ2-7, with 8 bases aligning to TRBD1. CDR3 length: 13 residues. Germline V lookup: CDR1 MNHEY, CDR2 SVGEGT.

V usage is TRBV28 and J usage is TRBJ1-1; D is undetermined. Per germline, CDR1 MDHEN and CDR2 SYDVKM. This CDR3 contains 12 residues. V was shortened by 2 bases and J by 8 bases, with 9 bases between the two germline ends. The CDR3 DNA reads TGTGCCAGCAGTTTAAGCTCCCTGGAAGCTTTCTTT. Protein sequence: CASSLSSLEAFF.

This clonotype was counted only a few times. The chain joins TRBV6-5 to TRBJ2-1; 11 nucleotides match TRBD2. The CDR3 is 18 amino acids. CDR1 and CDR2 (germline): MNHEY, SVGAGI. J gave up 1 base and V 0 bases, and 5 bases lay outside the gene matches. Written as DNA, the CDR3 is TGTGCCAGCAGTTACTCGTCCGGGACTAGCGGATCCTACAATGAGCAGTTCTTC. Translation gives CASSYSSGTSGSYNEQFF.

V and J are TRBV7-9 and TRBJ2-7; 8 bases fit TRBD2. Germline CDR1 reads SEHNR; CDR2 reads FQNEAQ (reference sequence). The CDR3 is made up of 16 amino acids. Trimming cost V 5 bases and J 0 bases; bases outside gene matches: 9. CDR3 DNA: TGTGCCAGCAGCCCCAGAGCTAGCGGGCACTCCTACGAGCAGTACTTC. Translation gives CASSPRASGHSYEQYF. Drawing the rest from reference TRBV7-9 and TRBJ2-7, the complete variable domain is DTGVSQNPRHKITKRGQNVTFRCDPISEHNRLYWYRQTLGQGPEFLTYFQNEAQLEKSRLLSDRFSAERPKGSFSTLEIQRTEQGDSAMYLCASSPRASGHSYEQYFGPGTRLTVT.

This clonotype has a count of ten or more. The CDR3 sequence: CASSLGLAVETQYF. In nucleotides, the CDR3 is TGTGCCAGCAGCTTAGGCCTAGCTGTTGAGACCCAGTACTTC. The V gene is TRBV7-2, the J gene TRBJ2-5, with D possibly matching TRBD2 (5 bases). The CDR3 length is 14 residues. The germline V gene encodes CDR1 SGHTA and CDR2 FQGNSA. Trimming shortened V by 1 base and J by 5 bases, and 11 bases separated the two germline ends.

This rearrangement joins TRBV2 to TRBJ2-2; either TRBD1 or TRBD2 may supply D (5 bases each). The V gene's germline CDR1 is SNHLY and CDR2 FYNNEI. V was clipped by 0 bases and J by 11 bases, with 22 bases between them. This CDR3 spans 17 amino acids. The CDR3: CASSEAPRVVGANELFF. As DNA, the CDR3 is TGTGCCAGCAGTGAAGCGCCCAGAGTGGTCGGGGCGAATGAGCTGTTTTTT.

CDR3 amino acids: CSARDAGKYNEQFF. The CDR3 coding sequence is TGCAGTGCTAGAGATGCCGGGAAATACAATGAGCAGTTCTTC. This rearrangement joins TRBV20-1 to TRBJ2-1; D perhaps matches TRBD2 (5 bases). V was shortened by 0 bases and J by 4 bases, with 10 bases between the two germline ends. CDR3 length: 14 residues. Germline V gives CDR1 DFQATT, CDR2 SNEGSKA (reference sequence).

The V and J genes are TRBV7-3 and TRBJ2-3, with TRBD2 matching over 9 bases. This CDR3 is built from 19 residues. Losses at the gene ends were 1 base for V and 4 bases for J; bases not matched to a gene: 15. CDR1 is SGHTA and CDR2 is FQGTGA in the germline V gene. In DNA form, the CDR3 reads TGTGCCAGCAGCTTAAAGGGCCGTGGAGCGGGAGGAACGGCAGATACGCAGTATTTT. It yields the protein CASSLKGRGAGGTADTQYF.

This clonotype has just a few counts. This chain joins TRBV7-3 and TRBJ2-3, with 12 bases lining up with TRBD2. Trimming at V came to 4 bases and at J to 1 base, leaving 9 bases not matched to a gene. The germline gives CDR1 SGHTA, CDR2 FQGTGA. The CDR3 loop spans 18 amino acids. CDR3 sequence reads: CASSSLAGGPSGTDTQYF. The CDR3 region has the DNA TGTGCCAGCAGCTCGCTAGCGGGGGGGCCGTCTGGCACAGATACGCAGTATTTT.

Only one count was recorded for this clonotype. The chain's CDR3 is CASSYEGGITKTQYF. The CDR3, as DNA: TGTGCCAGCAGTTATGAGGGCGGGATCACGAAGACCCAGTACTTC. The gene calls are TRBV6-6 and TRBJ2-5, with D perhaps TRBD2 (6 bases). Germline-derived CDR1 and CDR2 are MNHNY and SVGAGI (reference sequence). The V end was cut by 3 bases, the J end by 6 bases, with 17 bases between. The CDR3 has 15 residues.

In this sample, this clonotype turned up many times. The chain carries TRBV2 and TRBJ1-2; D call uncertain. CDR1 and CDR2 (germline): SNHLY, FYNNEI. The CDR3 runs to 12 residues. Trimming pared 5 bases from V and 8 bases from J, leaving 12 bases between. As DNA, the CDR3 is TGTGCCAGCAGTACCAACCGGGGAGGCTACACCTTC. This sequence encodes CASSTNRGGYTF. Full variable domain (outside the CDR3, taken from reference TRBV2 and TRBJ1-2): EPEVTQTPSHQVTQMGQEVILRCVPISNHLYFYWYRQILGQKVEFLVSFYNNEISEKSEIFDDQFSVERPDGSNFTLKIRSTKLEDSAMYFCASSTNRGGYTFGSGTRLTVV.

The chain is built from TRBV6-2 or TRBV6-3 and TRBJ2-7; 7 bases are shared with TRBD2. The junction had 23 bases not matched to a gene; V was cut back by 6 bases and J by 12 bases. Germline loops: CDR1 MNHEY, CDR2 SVGEGT. The CDR3 totals 16 residues. Here the CDR3 reads CASRGGKLYRRSYGYF. CDR3 coding DNA: TGTGCCAGCAGGGGGGGGAAGTTGTACCGCCGCTCCTATGGGTACTTC.

J is TRBJ1-6 and V is TRBV7-3, with 7 bases that match TRBD1. Germline trimming cut 4 bases from V and 7 bases from J; bases unmatched to any gene: 7. The CDR3 is 15 amino acids. Germline V gene data show CDR1 as SGHTA and CDR2 as FQGTGA. CDR3 DNA: TGTGCCAGCAGCTGGGACAGTTTTCAAAATTCACCCCTCCACTTT. This codes for CASSWDSFQNSPLHF.

J is TRBJ1-3 and V is TRBV20-1; 8 bases match TRBD1. The trim removed 4 bases at V and 2 bases at J, leaving 10 bases unmatched. CDR3 length: 16 amino acids. CDR1 DFQATT and CDR2 SNEGSKA come from the germline V gene (reference sequence). The CDR3 nucleotides read TGCAGTGCTATCGACCGGGCAGGGGGCACTGGAAACACCATATATTTT. It encodes CSAIDRAGGTGNTIYF.

The chain has TRBV4-1 and TRBJ2-5; 10 bases are shared with TRBD2. CDR1 and CDR2 from the germline V gene are MGHRA and YSYEKL. The trim removed 3 bases at V and 5 bases at J, leaving 12 bases unmatched. CDR3 size: 17 residues. The CDR3, as DNA: TGCGCCAGCAGCCAGGGCTATAGCGGGGGGTTTCTGGAGACCCAGTACTTC. Translating it yields CASSQGYSGGFLETQYF.

The V call is TRBV30, the J call TRBJ1-2; 12 bases fit TRBD1. V shed 2 bases, J shed 4 bases, and the junction held 11 bases outside the gene matches. Germline loops: CDR1 GTSNPN, CDR2 SVGIG (reference sequence). This CDR3 has 17 residues. As DNA, the CDR3 is TGTGCCTGGAGTCGTGGAGAGGGACAGGGGGCCGGCTATGGCTACACCTTC. Translation: CAWSRGEGQGAGYGYTF.

This clonotype occurred a few times. The chain couples TRBV20-1 to TRBJ1-1, with D perhaps matching TRBD1 (6 bases). Germline V gene data show CDR1 as DFQATT and CDR2 as SNEGSKA (reference sequence). With 4 bases removed from V and 1 base from J, the gap between germline ends came to 13 bases. The CDR3 runs 14 residues. Here the CDR3 DNA reads TGCAGTGCTATACTACAGGGACGGAACACTGAAGCTTTCTTT. Residues: CSAILQGRNTEAFF.

On this clonotype: This could be a read error, since a much larger clone is one nucleotide away. The chain employs TRBV7-2 and TRBJ2-5; D is possibly TRBD1 (5 bases). Trimming shortened V by 5 bases and J by 2 bases, and 12 bases separated the two germline ends. Germline lookup yields CDR1 SGHTA and CDR2 FQGNSA. The CDR3 totals 14 residues. In DNA form, the CDR3 reads TGTGCCAGCAGCCTACAGGCTCCTCAAGAGACCCAGTACTTC. Encoded protein: CASSLQAPQETQYF.

This clonotype has only a few counts. J is TRBJ2-5 and V is TRBV6-6, with no clear D. Trimming shortened V by 1 base and J by 5 bases, and 14 bases separated the two germline ends. CDR1 and CDR2 (germline): MNHNY, SVGAGI (reference sequence). The CDR3 spans 15 residues. CDR3 loop: CASSYLGIGPETQYF. CDR3 DNA sequence: TGTGCCAGCAGTTACTTGGGGATAGGCCCTGAGACCCAGTACTTC.

The genes are TRBV3-1 and TRBJ1-2; possibly TRBD1 for D (6 bases). Germline values: CDR1 LGHDT, CDR2 YNNKEL (reference sequence). The CDR3 sequence is 14 residues long. The V and J ends lost 4 bases and 7 bases respectively, with 16 bases between them. CDR3 sequence (DNA): TGTGCCAGCAGCCTTCAAAGGGGGGCTGGTGGCTACACCTTC. Protein: CASSLQRGAGGYTF.

The table lists this clonotype with many counts. At one of its ends the junction is not consistent with the germline gene, which may arise from a read error. J is TRBJ2-5 and V is TRBV5-1; D possibly corresponds to TRBD2 (7 bases). There are 14 residues in the CDR3. Germline values: CDR1 SGHRS, CDR2 YFSETQ. The CDR3 is CASSLGRGGETQYF. Written as DNA, the CDR3 is TGTGCCAGCAGCTTGGGTAGGGGGGGAGAGACCCAGTACTTC.

The chain carries TRBV6-6 and TRBJ1-2, with D unresolved. The CDR3 covers 15 residues. Trimming took 6 bases from V and 0 from J, leaving 14 bases between them. The germline gives CDR1 MNHNY, CDR2 SVGAGI (reference sequence). For the CDR3, the DNA is TGTGCCAGCAGCGGACGACATACTACTAACTATGGCTACACCTTC. It is translated as CASSGRHTTNYGYTF.

A few counts support this clonotype. This CDR3 reads CASSQVLTSGINNEQFF. The CDR3 DNA follows: TGTGCCAGCAGCCAAGTTCTGACTAGCGGGATTAACAATGAGCAGTTCTTC. The V gene is TRBV3-1, the J gene TRBJ2-1; 11 bases agree with TRBD2. J was trimmed by 5 bases and V by 1 base; bases with no gene match: 7. The CDR3 sequence is 17 residues long. Germline V gene data show CDR1 as LGHDT and CDR2 as YNNKEL (reference sequence).

This rearrangement joins TRBV14 to TRBJ1-2, with D possibly TRBD1 on 5 matching bases. Germline loops: CDR1 SGHDN, CDR2 FVKESK. Trimming cost V 2 bases and J 6 bases, with 10 bases left between them. This CDR3 region has 13 residues. CDR3 in DNA: TGTGCCAGCAGCCAAACGCGACAGAATGGCTACACCTTC. Translated: CASSQTRQNGYTF.

V is TRBV3-1 and J is TRBJ2-5; TRBD2 is a possible D gene (7 bases). Germline V gene data show CDR1 as LGHDT and CDR2 as YNNKEL (reference sequence). This CDR3 has 15 residues. V was pared by 4 bases and J by 4 bases, with 16 bases between. DNA of the CDR3: TGTGCCAGCAGCCTTAAGATGGGGGGGCTAGAGACCCAGTACTTC. This encodes CASSLKMGGLETQYF.

There are many counts of this clonotype. The chain uses TRBV4-3 and TRBJ2-1; TRBD2 agrees at 10 bases. J gave up 6 bases and V 2 bases, and 4 bases lay outside the gene matches. The CDR3 is 15 residues long. The germline V gene has CDR1 LGHNA and CDR2 YSLEER. The CDR3 nucleotides read TGCGCCAGCAGCCAACCTAGCGGGGGCCTCAATGAGCAGTTCTTC. Translating gives CASSQPSGGLNEQFF.

This clonotype has a handful of counts. V and J are TRBV20-1 and TRBJ2-1, with a tentative D call TRBD2 (5 bases). The germline V and J ends were trimmed by 0 bases and 3 bases, with 6 bases remaining between them. Germline V gene lookup returns CDR1 DFQATT and CDR2 SNEGSKA (reference sequence). The CDR3 is 13 amino acids. CDR3 nucleotides: TGCAGTGCTAGAGAACGGGACTACAATGAGCAGTTCTTC. Encoded protein: CSARERDYNEQFF.

The CDR3 spells CASSQGPGGQETQYF. Here the CDR3 DNA reads TGTGCCAGCAGCCAGGGACCTGGAGGACAAGAGACCCAGTACTTC. This chain uses TRBV7-2 with TRBJ2-5; D may correspond to TRBD1 or TRBD2 (5 bases each). V was shortened by 5 bases and J by 2 bases, with 15 bases between the two germline ends. The CDR3 is made up of 15 amino acids. Germline V gene sequence: CDR1 SGHTA, CDR2 FQGNSA.

This clonotype was detected only a few times. The chain is built from TRBV6-2 or TRBV6-3 and TRBJ1-1, with D perhaps TRBD1 (5 bases). This CDR3 is 15 amino acids long. Trimming stripped 6 bases from V and 2 bases from J, with 16 bases between. Germline assignment: CDR1 MNHEY and CDR2 SVGEGT. In DNA form, the CDR3 reads TGTGCCAGCAGCCCGCGACAGTTCGGAAACACTGAAGCTTTCTTT. Its translation: CASSPRQFGNTEAFF.